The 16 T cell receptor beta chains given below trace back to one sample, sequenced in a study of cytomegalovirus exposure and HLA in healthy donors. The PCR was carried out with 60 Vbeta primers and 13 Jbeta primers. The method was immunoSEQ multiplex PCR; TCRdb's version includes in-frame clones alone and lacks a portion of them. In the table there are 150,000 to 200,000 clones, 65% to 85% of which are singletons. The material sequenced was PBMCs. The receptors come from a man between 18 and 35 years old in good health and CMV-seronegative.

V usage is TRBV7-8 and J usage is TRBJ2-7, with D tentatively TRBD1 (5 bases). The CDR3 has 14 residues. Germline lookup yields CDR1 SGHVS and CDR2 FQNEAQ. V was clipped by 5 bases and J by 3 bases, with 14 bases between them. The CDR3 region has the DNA TGTGCCAGCAGCCCCCAGGGTCCGGACTACGAGCAGTACTTC. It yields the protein CASSPQGPDYEQYF.

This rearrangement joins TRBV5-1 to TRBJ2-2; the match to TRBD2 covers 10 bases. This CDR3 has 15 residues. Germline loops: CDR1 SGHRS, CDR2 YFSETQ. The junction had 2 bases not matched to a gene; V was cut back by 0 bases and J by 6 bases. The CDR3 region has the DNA TGCGCCAGCAGCTTGGGGACTAGCGGTGCCGGGGAGCTGTTTTTT. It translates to CASSLGTSGAGELFF.

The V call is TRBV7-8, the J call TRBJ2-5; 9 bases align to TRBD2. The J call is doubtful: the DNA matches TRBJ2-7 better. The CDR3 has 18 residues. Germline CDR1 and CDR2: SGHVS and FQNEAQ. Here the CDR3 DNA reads TGTGCCAGCAGCTTAGGTCTGGGGGCGGGAGGGCCTGGGTACGAGCAGTACTTC. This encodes CASSLGLGAGGPGYEQYF.

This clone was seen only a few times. CDR3 bases: TGTGCCAGCAGCTTAGCGCGGCCGATCATCTTAGATACGCAGTATTTT. Protein sequence: CASSLARPIILDTQYF. The chain is built from TRBV7-9 and TRBJ2-3; D is uncertain. Germline loops: CDR1 SEHNR, CDR2 FQNEAQ (reference sequence). V gave up 0 bases and J gave up 5 bases, with 15 bases separating them. The CDR3 is 16 residues long.

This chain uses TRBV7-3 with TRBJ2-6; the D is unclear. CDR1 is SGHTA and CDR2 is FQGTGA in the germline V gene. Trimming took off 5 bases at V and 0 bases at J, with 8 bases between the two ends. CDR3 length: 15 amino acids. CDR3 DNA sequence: TGTGCCAGCAGCATTACTGGCTCTGGGGCCAACGTCCTGACTTTC. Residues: CASSITGSGANVLTF.

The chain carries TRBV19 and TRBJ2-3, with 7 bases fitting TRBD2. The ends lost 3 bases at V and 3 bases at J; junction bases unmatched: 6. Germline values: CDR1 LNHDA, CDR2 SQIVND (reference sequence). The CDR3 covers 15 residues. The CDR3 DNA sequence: TGTGCCAGTAGTATGCGGGGGAGAATTACAGATACGCAGTATTTT. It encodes CASSMRGRITDTQYF.

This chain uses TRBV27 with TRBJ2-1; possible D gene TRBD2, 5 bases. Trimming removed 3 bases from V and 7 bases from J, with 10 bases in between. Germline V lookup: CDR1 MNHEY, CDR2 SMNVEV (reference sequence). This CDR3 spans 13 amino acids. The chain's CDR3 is CASSFLGENEQFF. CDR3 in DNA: TGTGCCAGCAGTTTTTTGGGAGAGAATGAGCAGTTCTTC.

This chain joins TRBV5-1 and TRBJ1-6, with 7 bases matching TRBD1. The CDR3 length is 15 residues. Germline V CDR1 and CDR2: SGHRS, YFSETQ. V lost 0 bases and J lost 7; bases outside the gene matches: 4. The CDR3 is CASSLEGQPNSPLHF. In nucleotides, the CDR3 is TGCGCCAGCAGCTTGGAGGGACAGCCCAATTCACCCCTCCACTTT.

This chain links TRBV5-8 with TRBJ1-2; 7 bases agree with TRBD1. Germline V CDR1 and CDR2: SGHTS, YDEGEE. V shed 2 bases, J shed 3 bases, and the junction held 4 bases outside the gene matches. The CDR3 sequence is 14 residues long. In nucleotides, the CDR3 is TGTGCCAGCAGCTTCCGGGACAGCGACTATGGCTACACCTTC. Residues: CASSFRDSDYGYTF.

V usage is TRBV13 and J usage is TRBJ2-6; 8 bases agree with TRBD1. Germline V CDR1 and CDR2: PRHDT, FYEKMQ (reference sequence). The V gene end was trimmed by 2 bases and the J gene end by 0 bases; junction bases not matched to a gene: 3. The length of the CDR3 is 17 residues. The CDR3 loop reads CASSLNRGVSGANVLTF. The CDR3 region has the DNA TGTGCCAGCAGCTTAAACAGGGGGGTCTCTGGGGCCAACGTCCTGACTTTC. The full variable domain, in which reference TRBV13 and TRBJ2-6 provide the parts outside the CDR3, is AAGVIQSPRHLIKEKRETATLKCYPIPRHDTVYWYQQGPGQDPQFLISFYEKMQSDKGSIPDRFSAQQFSDYHSELNMSSLELGDSALYFCASSLNRGVSGANVLTFGAGSRLTVL.

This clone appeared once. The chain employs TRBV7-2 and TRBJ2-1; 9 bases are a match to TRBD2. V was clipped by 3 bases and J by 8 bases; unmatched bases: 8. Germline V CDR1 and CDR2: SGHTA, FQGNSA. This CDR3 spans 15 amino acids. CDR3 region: CASSFLSGSRDEQFF. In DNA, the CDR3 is TGTGCCAGCAGCTTCCTTAGCGGGAGTAGGGATGAGCAGTTCTTC.

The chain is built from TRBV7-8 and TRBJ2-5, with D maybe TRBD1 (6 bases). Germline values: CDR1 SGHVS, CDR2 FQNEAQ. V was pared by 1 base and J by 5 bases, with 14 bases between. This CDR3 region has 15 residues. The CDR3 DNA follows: TGTGCCAGCAGCTTAGAGGCCGGACAGATGGAGACCCAGTACTTC. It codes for CASSLEAGQMETQYF.

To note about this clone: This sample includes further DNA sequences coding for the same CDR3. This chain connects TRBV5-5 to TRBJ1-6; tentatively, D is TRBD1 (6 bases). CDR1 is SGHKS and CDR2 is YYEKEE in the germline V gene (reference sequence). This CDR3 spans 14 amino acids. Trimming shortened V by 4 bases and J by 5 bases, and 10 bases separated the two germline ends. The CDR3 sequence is CASSRAGDNSPLHF. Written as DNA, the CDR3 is TGTGCCAGCAGCCGGGCAGGGGATAATTCACCCCTCCACTTT.

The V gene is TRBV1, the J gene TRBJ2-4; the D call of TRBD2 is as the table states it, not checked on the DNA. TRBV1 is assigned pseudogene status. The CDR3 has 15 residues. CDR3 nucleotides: TGCACCAGCAGCCAGGGCGGGAGAACCAAAAACATTCAGTACTTC. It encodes CTSSQGGRTKNIQYF.

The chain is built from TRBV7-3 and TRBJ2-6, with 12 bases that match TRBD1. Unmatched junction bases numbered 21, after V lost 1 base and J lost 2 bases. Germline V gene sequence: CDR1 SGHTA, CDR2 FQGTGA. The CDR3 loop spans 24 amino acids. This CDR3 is CASSLRGFGTGGLSSGAGANVLTF. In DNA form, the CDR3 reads TGTGCCAGCAGCTTAAGGGGTTTTGGGACAGGGGGCCTGAGCTCTGGGGCTGGGGCCAACGTCCTGACTTTC.

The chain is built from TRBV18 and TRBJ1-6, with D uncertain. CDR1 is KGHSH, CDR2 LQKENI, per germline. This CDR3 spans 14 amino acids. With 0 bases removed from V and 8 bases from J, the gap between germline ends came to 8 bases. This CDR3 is CASSPPRAYSPLHF. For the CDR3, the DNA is TGTGCCAGCTCACCACCGAGGGCCTATTCACCCCTCCACTTT.